This TCR beta chain is drawn from a study of blood T cell repertoires in COVID-19. Study background: Italy, Spain and the United States were the sources of the convalescent and acute COVID-19 samples. T cells, B-cell-depleted T cells, or PBMCs supplied cDNA or gDNA.

As originally analysed: Reference gene primers were amplified, and this amplification served to estimate nucleated cell counts. Data came from immunoSEQ multiplex PCR; TCRdb stores just in-frame clones and leaves some out. V, J and clone size are those of that table, while D and trimming were read from the DNA. The table shows about 120,000 clones, with 70% to 85% occurring only once. Germline CDR1 and CDR2: SGHVS and FNYEAQ. Germline trimming cut 5 bases from V and 4 bases from J; bases unmatched to any gene: 4. The CDR3 has 14 amino acids. This clonotype originated in a man in his 70s with active or convalescent COVID-19. Material for sequencing was peripheral blood. The gene calls are TRBV7-6 and TRBJ2-2, with 7 bases matching TRBD1. The CDR3 sequence: CASSPGQSTGELFF. The CDR3 DNA reads TGTGCCAGCAGCCCGGGACAGAGCACCGGGGAGCTGTTTTTT.